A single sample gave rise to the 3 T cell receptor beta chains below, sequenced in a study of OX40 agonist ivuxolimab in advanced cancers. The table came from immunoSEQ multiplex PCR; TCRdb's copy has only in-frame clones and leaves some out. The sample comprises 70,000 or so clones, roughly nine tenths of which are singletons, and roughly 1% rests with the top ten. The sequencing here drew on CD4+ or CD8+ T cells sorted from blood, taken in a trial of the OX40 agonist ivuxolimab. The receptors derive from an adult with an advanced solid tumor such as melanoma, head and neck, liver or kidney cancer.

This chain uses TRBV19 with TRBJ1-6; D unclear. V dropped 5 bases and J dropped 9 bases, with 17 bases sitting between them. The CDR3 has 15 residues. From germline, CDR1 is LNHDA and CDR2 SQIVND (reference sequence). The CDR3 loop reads CASSSRPSSGSPLHF. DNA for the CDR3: TGTGCCAGTAGTTCACGGCCATCGAGCGGTTCACCCCTCCACTTT.

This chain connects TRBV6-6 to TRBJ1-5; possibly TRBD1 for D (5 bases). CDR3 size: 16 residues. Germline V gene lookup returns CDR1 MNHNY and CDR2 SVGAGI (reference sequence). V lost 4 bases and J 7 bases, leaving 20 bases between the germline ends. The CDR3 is CASSSPSGRFGQPQHF. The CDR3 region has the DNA TGTGCCAGCAGTTCCCCCTCGGGGCGCTTCGGCCAGCCCCAGCATTTT.

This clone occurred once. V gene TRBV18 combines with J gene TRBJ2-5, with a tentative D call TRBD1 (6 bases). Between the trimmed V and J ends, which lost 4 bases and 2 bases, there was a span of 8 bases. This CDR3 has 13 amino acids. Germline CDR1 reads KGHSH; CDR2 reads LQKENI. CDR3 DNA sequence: TGTGCCAGCTCACTTGGACAGCAAGAGACCCAGTACTTC. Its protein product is CASSLGQQETQYF.